The 26 T cell receptor beta chains below all came from one sample that was sequenced in a study of T cell changes during pregnancy in multiple sclerosis. Profiled with immunoSEQ multiplex PCR; TCRdb holds only in-frame clones, not every one. This repertoire shows approximately 80,000 clones, 94% found once; its top ten account for 0.8% to 1%. This sample comprised peripheral blood, obtained in the second trimester of pregnancy. These receptors were obtained from a female donor in good health, enrolled as a control in a pregnancy study.

The CDR3 coding sequence is TGTGCCAGCAGTATTTTAGTCTCTGGGGCCAACGTCCTGACTTTC. Its translation: CASSILVSGANVLTF. The chain is built from TRBV6-5 and TRBJ2-6; no reliable D call. Trimming cost V 5 bases and J 0 bases, with 8 bases left between them. This CDR3 has 15 amino acids. From germline, CDR1 is MNHEY and CDR2 SVGAGI.

The chain recombines TRBV5-1 with TRBJ2-7; TRBD1 matches at 9 bases. Unmatched junction bases numbered 4, after V lost 0 bases and J lost 6 bases. The CDR3 has 14 amino acids. CDR1 is SGHRS, CDR2 YFSETQ, per germline. The chain's CDR3 is CASSLAGTGTEQYF. The CDR3 nucleotides are TGCGCCAGCAGCTTGGCCGGGACAGGGACCGAGCAGTACTTC.

V usage is TRBV6-1 and J usage is TRBJ2-7; 7 bases fit TRBD2. The ends lost 6 bases at V and 4 bases at J; junction bases unmatched: 12. The germline V gene has CDR1 MNHNS and CDR2 SASEGT. This CDR3 region has 15 residues. CDR3 residues: CASSRVPGGGYEQYF. CDR3 coding DNA: TGTGCCAGCAGCCGGGTCCCGGGAGGAGGATACGAGCAGTACTTC.

V usage is TRBV18 and J usage is TRBJ2-1; D may be TRBD1 (6 bases). This CDR3 is built from 13 residues. In germline, CDR1 is KGHSH, CDR2 LQKENI. Trimming stripped 3 bases from V and 9 bases from J, with 12 bases between. CDR3 residues: CASSPPGRGEQFF. CDR3 in DNA: TGTGCCAGCTCACCCCCGGGCAGGGGTGAGCAGTTCTTC.

This clone was recorded once. This chain uses TRBV5-1 with TRBJ2-7, with no clear D. CDR1 is SGHRS and CDR2 is YFSETQ in the germline V gene. The V end was cut by 4 bases, the J end by 0 bases, with 11 bases between. CDR3 length equals 14 residues. CDR3 in DNA: TGCGCCAGCAGCACCGGCCCTAGCTCCTACGAGCAGTACTTC. Encoded protein: CASSTGPSSYEQYF.

This chain joins TRBV7-2 and TRBJ2-2; perhaps TRBD1 as D (5 bases). Germline lookup yields CDR1 SGHTA and CDR2 FQGNSA. The ends were cut back, 3 bases at V and 4 bases at J, with 12 bases in the middle. The CDR3 contains 15 residues. In DNA, the CDR3 is TGTGCCAGCAGCTTTGGCCCCCAGGGCACCGGGGAGCTGTTTTTT. This encodes CASSFGPQGTGELFF. Filled out from reference TRBV7-2 and TRBJ2-2, the complete variable domain reads GAGVSQSPSNKVTEKGKDVELRCDPISGHTALYWYRQSLGQGLEFLIYFQGNSAPDKSGLPSDRFSAERTGGSVSTLTIQRTQQEDSAVYLCASSFGPQGTGELFFGEGSRLTVL.

The chain recombines TRBV7-9 with TRBJ1-1; 8 bases match TRBD1. With 5 bases clipped from V and 2 bases from J, the junction kept 4 bases outside the gene matches. Germline V lookup: CDR1 SEHNR, CDR2 FQNEAQ (reference sequence). This CDR3 is built from 14 residues. Written as DNA, the CDR3 is TGTGCCAGCAGCCTACAGGGGGGAAACACTGAAGCTTTCTTT. Its protein product is CASSLQGGNTEAFF.

The chain links TRBV7-9 to TRBJ2-3, with 7 bases aligning to TRBD1. This CDR3 has 12 residues. CDR1 SEHNR and CDR2 FQNEAQ come from the germline V gene (reference sequence). The V segment lost 11 bases and the J segment 1 base; nucleotides outside the gene matches: 3. The CDR3 here is CAAGQGTDTQYF. The CDR3 DNA is TGTGCCGCCGGACAGGGCACAGATACGCAGTATTTT.

This clone was seen once. The CDR3 loop is CASSSIAGLSYNEQFF. In DNA form, the CDR3 reads TGCGCCAGCAGCTCGATTGCGGGACTCTCCTACAATGAGCAGTTCTTC. This chain links TRBV5-1 with TRBJ2-1; D is perhaps TRBD2 (6 bases). Germline V CDR1 and CDR2: SGHRS, YFSETQ. The CDR3 runs 16 residues. Trimming pared 3 bases from V and 0 bases from J, leaving 13 bases between.

This clone was seen just once. The V call is TRBV5-4, the J call TRBJ2-3; maybe TRBD1 (5 bases). The CDR3 sequence is 16 residues long. Trimming took off 0 bases at V and 2 bases at J, with 13 bases between the two ends. Germline-derived CDR1 and CDR2 are SGHNT and YYREEE (reference sequence). CDR3: CASSLVRPGSTDTQYF. CDR3 in DNA: TGTGCCAGCAGCTTGGTTCGTCCAGGGTCCACAGATACGCAGTATTTT.

The rearrangement joins TRBV4-2 to TRBJ1-1, with D perhaps matching TRBD1 (5 bases). The V gene's germline CDR1 is LGHNA and CDR2 YNFKEQ. V was shortened by 0 bases and J by 7 bases, with 9 bases between the two germline ends. The CDR3 length is 13 residues. The CDR3: CASSQEEQDEAFF. Written as DNA, the CDR3 is TGTGCCAGCAGCCAAGAGGAACAGGATGAAGCTTTCTTT.

The chain recombines TRBV28 with TRBJ2-1; D is perhaps TRBD1 (6 bases). With 6 bases removed from V and 0 bases from J, the gap between germline ends came to 15 bases. Germline V gene lookup returns CDR1 MDHEN and CDR2 SYDVKM. The CDR3 is made up of 16 amino acids. The CDR3 DNA sequence: TGTGCCAGCAGCCTAATGGGGGCTAGCTCCTACAATGAGCAGTTCTTC. Its translation is CASSLMGASSYNEQFF. The variable domain in full, with the rest retrieved from reference TRBV28 and TRBJ2-1, is DVKVTQSSRYLVKRTGEKVFLECVQDMDHENMFWYRQDPGLGLRLIYFSYDVKMKEKGDIPEGYSVSREKKERFSLILESASTNQTSMYLCASSLMGASSYNEQFFGPGTRLTVL.

This chain uses TRBV29-1 with TRBJ2-5; 7 nucleotides align to TRBD1. V gave up 6 bases and J gave up 5 bases; unmatched junction bases: 9. CDR1 and CDR2 from the germline V gene are SQVTM and ANQGSEA. The CDR3 is made up of 13 amino acids. CDR3 amino acids: CSVRGRGRETQYF. CDR3 DNA: TGCAGCGTGAGGGGGCGCGGGCGGGAGACCCAGTACTTC.

V usage is TRBV5-1 and J usage is TRBJ2-3; perhaps TRBD1 as D (6 bases). Trimming pared 7 bases from V and 0 bases from J, leaving 12 bases between. Germline V CDR1 and CDR2: SGHRS, YFSETQ. The CDR3 length is 14 residues. CDR3 bases: TGCGCCAGCCATAAAGGACAGAGCACAGATACGCAGTATTTT. Its translation is CASHKGQSTDTQYF.

Notes on this clone: The identical CDR3 is also encoded by other nucleotide sequences in the sample. This rearrangement joins TRBV27 to TRBJ2-1; TRBD2 aligns across 7 bases. Germline-derived CDR1 and CDR2 are MNHEY and SMNVEV (reference sequence). The CDR3 runs to 14 residues. After removal of 6 bases from V and 5 bases from J, the junction contained 7 bases not matched to a gene. CDR3 sequence reads: CASRKGGVNNEQFF. The DNA of the CDR3 is TGTGCCAGCAGAAAGGGAGGGGTCAACAATGAGCAGTTCTTC.

V and J are TRBV11-1 and TRBJ2-7; perhaps TRBD1 as D (6 bases). The CDR3 spans 16 residues. CDR1 and CDR2 from the germline V gene are SGHAT and FQDESV (reference sequence). Trimming cost V 1 base and J 1 base, with 14 bases left between them. The DNA of the CDR3 is TGTGCCAGCAGCTTAGGTTTCCAGGGGTGGTCCTACGAGCAGTACTTC. Its protein product is CASSLGFQGWSYEQYF. Full variable domain (rest looked up from reference TRBV11-1 and TRBJ2-7): EAEVAQSPRYKITEKSQAVAFWCDPISGHATLYWYRQILGQGPELLVQFQDESVVDDSQLPKDRFSAERLKGVDSTLKIQPAELGDSAMYLCASSLGFQGWSYEQYFGPGTRLTVT.

V gene TRBV5-1 combines with J gene TRBJ2-7; D might be TRBD1 (6 bases). Germline V gene sequence: CDR1 SGHRS, CDR2 YFSETQ. The CDR3 runs to 13 residues. Trimming took 2 bases from V and 4 from J, leaving 10 bases between them. The CDR3 is CASSFPDRYEQYF. For the CDR3, the DNA is TGCGCCAGCAGCTTCCCGGACAGATACGAGCAGTACTTC.

CDR3 sequence reads: CASTLDSLGQGGYTF. In nucleotides, the CDR3 is TGTGCCAGCACCTTGGACAGTTTGGGGCAGGGTGGCTACACCTTC. The chain has TRBV6-5 and TRBJ1-2; a weak D match, TRBD1 (6 bases). Per germline, CDR1 MNHEY and CDR2 SVGAGI. Trimming cost V 7 bases and J 7 bases, with 22 bases left between them. The CDR3 contains 15 residues.

The chain employs TRBV5-1 and TRBJ2-1; a possible D gene is TRBD2 (7 bases). V lost 0 bases, J lost 10 bases, and 17 bases lay in between. There are 15 residues in the CDR3. The germline CDR1 and CDR2 sequences are SGHRS and YFSETQ. The CDR3 DNA reads TGCGCCAGCAGCTTGGAGCTAGGGGGGGCCATCGAGCAGTTCTTC. This encodes CASSLELGGAIEQFF.

This sequence joins TRBV5-1 and TRBJ1-1, with D unresolved. V gave up 2 bases and J gave up 1 base, with 9 bases separating them. The CDR3 loop spans 14 amino acids. Germline V CDR1 and CDR2: SGHRS, YFSETQ. This CDR3 reads CASSFSTSNTEAFF. CDR3 DNA: TGCGCCAGCAGCTTCTCCACTTCGAACACTGAAGCTTTCTTT.

The V gene is TRBV4-1, the J gene TRBJ2-5; 9 bases are shared with TRBD1. The CDR3 length is 16 residues. Germline lookup yields CDR1 MGHRA and CDR2 YSYEKL. V was pared by 0 bases and J by 5 bases, with 7 bases of the junction left unmatched. The CDR3 sequence is CASSQDGTGLGETQYF. The CDR3 DNA reads TGCGCCAGCAGCCAAGATGGGACAGGGCTGGGGGAGACCCAGTACTTC.

V is TRBV28 and J is TRBJ2-7, with D maybe TRBD1 (6 bases). The CDR3 is made up of 15 amino acids. The V gene's germline CDR1 is MDHEN and CDR2 SYDVKM. Trimming left V 4 bases short and J 2 bases short, with 15 bases between. DNA of the CDR3: TGTGCCAGCAGTTCGACCGGGACAACCCCCTACGAGCAGTACTTC. Amino acid sequence: CASSSTGTTPYEQYF.

The chain has TRBV7-6 and TRBJ2-5, with 11 bases fitting TRBD2. Germline V gene lookup returns CDR1 SGHVS and CDR2 FNYEAQ. The junction had 2 bases not matched to a gene; V was cut back by 3 bases and J by 2 bases. CDR3 length: 15 residues. The DNA for the CDR3 is TGTGCCAGCAGCTTGGGACTAGCGGAACAAGAGACCCAGTACTTC. Amino acids: CASSLGLAEQETQYF.

This chain uses TRBV27 with TRBJ2-7, with D possibly being TRBD2 (6 bases). The CDR3 extends over 16 amino acids. The V and J ends lost 6 bases and 0 bases respectively, with 18 bases between them. Germline loops: CDR1 MNHEY, CDR2 SMNVEV (reference sequence). CDR3 in amino acids: CASRANLHSGSYEQYF. The DNA of the CDR3 is TGTGCCAGCAGGGCCAACCTCCATAGCGGCTCCTACGAGCAGTACTTC.

This rearrangement joins TRBV28 to TRBJ2-1; 9 nucleotides line up with TRBD2. The V gene end was trimmed by 7 bases and the J gene end by 10 bases; junction bases not matched to a gene: 11. Germline CDR1 reads MDHEN; CDR2 reads SYDVKM. The CDR3 is made up of 14 amino acids. The CDR3 spells CASKRLAERTEQFF. Written as DNA, the CDR3 is TGTGCCAGCAAAAGACTAGCGGAGAGGACGGAGCAGTTCTTC.

This chain joins TRBV28 and TRBJ1-1, with TRBD1 identical over 8 bases. The CDR3 spans 15 residues. V lost 7 bases, J lost 2 bases, and 9 bases stayed unmatched. Germline CDR1 and CDR2: MDHEN and SYDVKM. Here the CDR3 DNA reads TGTGCCAGCAATACAGGGGGGGAAGGTAACACTGAAGCTTTCTTT. It codes for CASNTGGEGNTEAFF.